This T cell receptor beta chain was captured in a study of T cell responses to AZD1222 COVID-19 vaccine. TCRdb's table, derived via immunoSEQ multiplex PCR, lists solely in-frame clones and lacks some. Among approximately 140,000 clones listed, more than 75% were seen once. The sequence was obtained from an adult in good health. Source: peripheral blood, taken on day 0 of AZD1222 vaccination.

The CDR3 nucleotides read TGTGCCAGTCCTCGCCAGGGACAGACCCAGTACTTC. It specifies CASPRQGQTQYF. V usage is TRBV19 and J usage is TRBJ2-5, with D possibly called TRBD1 or TRBD2 (5 bases each). The CDR3 is 12 residues long. Looked up from germline, CDR1 is LNHDA and CDR2 is SQIVND (reference sequence). The ends were cut back, 8 bases at V and 6 bases at J, with 13 bases in the middle.